The clone carrying this T cell receptor beta chain occurred many times. Its target is not known. The length of the CDR3 is 15 residues. The germline CDR1 and CDR2 sequences are DFQATT and SNEGSKA (reference sequence). The V gene lost 6 bases and the J gene lost 3 bases, with 18 bases spanning the gap. This sample is drawn from a study of regulatory T cells in long-lasting Graves disease. Construction of the TCR beta libraries employed iRepertoire HTBI primers in conjunction with Arm-PCR of CDR3 regions. TCRdb recomputed calls from the multiplex PCR reads with MiXCR, one row per CDR3 protein. The sample lists 450,000 to 500,000 distinct CDR3 sequences; around 16% were seen once. Stated time point: newly diagnosed GD, antithyroid drugs for less than 3 months. Extracted RNA from PBMCs served as the source of the TCR library. As a group, patients came from one endocrinology department in Xi'an, China. Study-level points and caveats: It was peripheral blood alone, not thyroid tissue, that was studied. Persistent cases favored TRBV28, TRBJ1-2 and TRBJ2-5.

These data were also reused for a study on T cells in Graves' hyperthyroidism and ophthalmopathy. From that paper: When the TCR CDR3 underwent first-round RT-PCR, the HTBI primer set was used.

The specimen comprised peripheral blood mononuclear cells (PBMCs), sampled at new diagnosis, from a patient treated with antithyroid drugs. V and J are TRBV20-1 and TRBJ1-5, with D possibly TRBD1 on 5 matching bases. The source is a man aged 35 to 55 with Graves disease. CDR3 amino acids: CSAEGTGSLNQPQHF. CDR3 DNA sequence: TGCAGTGCCGAAGGGACCGGATCTCTCAATCAGCCCCAGCATTTT.